The T cell receptor (beta chain) under discussion was sequenced for a study of T-cell memory formation after mild COVID-19. About the research overall: Largely, TCR clusters stayed within a single donor.

TCRdb ran MiXCR on the 5' RACE reads and lists one entry per CDR3 protein. Of some 64,000 distinct CDR3 sequences listed, about 10% are singletons. Whole-study findings and limits: Second-wave clones that peaked on day 37 lacked confirmed SARS-CoV-2 specificity. Later expanders leaned toward CD4+, whereas clones contracting from day 15 to 85 were balanced CD4/CD8.

V was shortened by 4 bases and J by 0 bases, with 12 bases between the two germline ends. Germline CDR1 LGHNA, CDR2 YSLEER. The CDR3 is made up of 15 amino acids. In this sample, this clonotype turned up a few times. The antigen is unknown. Sequenced material: PBMCs or a T cell subset sorted from them (not recorded which). This clonotype originated in a man aged 18 to 30 who had mild COVID-19 (a few samples of this study predate the infection). Cell type and time point are not known. The chain carries TRBV4-3 and TRBJ1-2; tentatively, D is TRBD1 (5 bases). CDR3 loop: CASSRGDGANYGYTF. The CDR3 region has the DNA TGCGCCAGCAGCCGGGGGGATGGAGCTAACTATGGCTACACCTTC.